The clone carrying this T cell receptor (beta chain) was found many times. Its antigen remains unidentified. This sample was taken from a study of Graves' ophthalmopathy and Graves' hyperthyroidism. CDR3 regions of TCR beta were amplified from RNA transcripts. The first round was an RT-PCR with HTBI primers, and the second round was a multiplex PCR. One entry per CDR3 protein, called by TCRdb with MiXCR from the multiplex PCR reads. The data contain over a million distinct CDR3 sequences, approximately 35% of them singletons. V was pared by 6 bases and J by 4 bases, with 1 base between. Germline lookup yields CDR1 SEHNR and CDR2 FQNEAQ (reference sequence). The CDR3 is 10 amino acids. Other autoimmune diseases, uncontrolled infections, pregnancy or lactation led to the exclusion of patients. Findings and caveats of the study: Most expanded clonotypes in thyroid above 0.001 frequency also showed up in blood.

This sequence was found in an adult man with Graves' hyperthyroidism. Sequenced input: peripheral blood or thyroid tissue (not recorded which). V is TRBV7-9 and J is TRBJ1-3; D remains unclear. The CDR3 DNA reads TGTGCCAGCAGGGGAAACACCATATATTTT. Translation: CASRGNTIYF.